One and the same sample provided the 15 T cell receptor beta chains below, sequenced in a study of cytomegalovirus exposure and HLA in healthy donors. The PCR contained 60 Vbeta and 13 Jbeta primers. Produced via immunoSEQ multiplex PCR; TCRdb's table is partial and in-frame only. Of more than 85,000 clones detected, 55% to 80% appear once; the ten largest clones hold 1.2%. The sequencing sample was made of PBMCs. These receptors came from a female donor in good health and CMV-seronegative.

This sequence joins TRBV27 and TRBJ1-2; unclear D gene. Germline V CDR1 and CDR2: MNHEY, SMNVEV (reference sequence). V was shortened by 6 bases and J by 0 bases, with 14 bases between the two germline ends. CDR3 length equals 15 residues. CDR3 residues: CASRPTGNTNYGYTF. The DNA for the CDR3 is TGTGCCAGCAGACCTACCGGGAACACTAACTATGGCTACACCTTC.

This sequence joins TRBV4-3 and TRBJ1-2, with D unclear. Germline V lookup: CDR1 LGHNA, CDR2 YSLEER. The CDR3 contains 13 residues. V was pared by 0 bases and J by 9 bases, with 11 bases between. The CDR3 nucleotides read TGCGCCAGCAGCCAAGATTCGGAGGCGAGCTACACCTTC. It is translated as CASSQDSEASYTF.

This chain joins TRBV12-2 and TRBJ1-5; TRBD1 was called by the table and not checked on the DNA. TRBV12-2 is classified as a pseudogene. The CDR3 consists of 17 residues. The CDR3 sequence: CASRLGLGTRDNQPQHF. The CDR3 nucleotides are TGTGCAAGTCGCTTAGGCCTCGGGACACGGGACAATCAGCCCCAGCATTTT.

The chain employs TRBV27 and TRBJ1-6, with D hard to call. The CDR3 is 17 residues long. Germline assignment: CDR1 MNHEY and CDR2 SMNVEV (reference sequence). Trimming took off 3 bases at V and 0 bases at J, with 12 bases between the two ends. CDR3 bases: TGTGCCAGCAGTTTCTGGCGGGGTAGCTCCTATAATTCACCCCTCCACTTT. It translates to CASSFWRGSSYNSPLHF.

The V call is TRBV9, the J call TRBJ2-1; 8 nucleotides line up with TRBD2. Per germline, CDR1 SGDLS and CDR2 YYNGEE. The length of the CDR3 is 15 residues. J was trimmed by 7 bases and V by 0 bases; bases with no gene match: 6. DNA for the CDR3: TGTGCCAGCAGCGTAGGAGCGGGAGTAGGTAATGAGCAGTTCTTC. It codes for CASSVGAGVGNEQFF.

The genes are TRBV10-1 and TRBJ2-2, with 7 bases aligning to TRBD1. Germline CDR1 WNHNN, CDR2 SYGVQD (reference sequence). Unmatched junction bases numbered 8, after V lost 5 bases and J lost 5 bases. CDR3 length equals 15 residues. In DNA, the CDR3 is TGCGCCAGCAGTCGTGACAGGGAAGTAACCGGGGAGCTGTTTTTT. This encodes CASSRDREVTGELFF.

The chain recombines TRBV4-3 with TRBJ2-6, with 9 nucleotides matching TRBD1. The V segment lost 0 bases and the J segment 1 base; nucleotides outside the gene matches: 10. The germline V gene has CDR1 LGHNA and CDR2 YSLEER. The CDR3 has 20 amino acids. The DNA of the CDR3 is TGCGCCAGCAGCCAAGATGGGTTTGGGACAGGGTATTCTGGGGCCAACGTCCTGACTTTC. This gives the protein CASSQDGFGTGYSGANVLTF.

This sequence joins TRBV7-9 and TRBJ2-1; 11 positions agree with TRBD2. The germline CDR1 and CDR2 sequences are SEHNR and FQNEAQ (reference sequence). The CDR3 loop spans 16 amino acids. CDR3 in DNA: TGTGCTACTTCAGTAGGGCTAGCGGGGGGTTACAATGAGCAGTTCTTC. This sequence encodes CATSVGLAGGYNEQFF.

The chain combines TRBV7-6 with TRBJ1-1; tentatively, D is TRBD1 (6 bases). The V and J ends lost 1 base and 5 bases respectively, with 14 bases between them. Germline lookup yields CDR1 SGHVS and CDR2 FNYEAQ. The CDR3 spans 15 residues. CDR3 nucleotide sequence: TGTGCCAGCAGCTTAGAGGGGGGGCGTGTTACTGAAGCTTTCTTT. Amino acids: CASSLEGGRVTEAFF.

This clone appeared a few times. V is TRBV19 and J is TRBJ2-5; D ambiguous. Trimming removed 1 base at V and 4 bases at J, with 13 bases between. Looked up from germline, CDR1 is LNHDA and CDR2 is SQIVND (reference sequence). This CDR3 region has 15 residues. The CDR3 DNA reads TGTGCCAGTAGTATAGTACAGAGACAAGGAGAGACCCAGTACTTC. Protein: CASSIVQRQGETQYF.

The gene calls are TRBV27 and TRBJ1-4; D is perhaps TRBD1 (6 bases). This CDR3 is 17 amino acids long. Germline V gene sequence: CDR1 MNHEY, CDR2 SMNVEV (reference sequence). The V end was cut by 0 bases, the J end by 5 bases, with 16 bases between. The CDR3 loop is CASSLSPRTAKNEKLFF. Here the CDR3 DNA reads TGTGCCAGCAGTTTATCGCCCAGGACAGCAAAAAATGAAAAACTGTTTTTT.

This clone was seen more than once but under ten times. The chain recombines TRBV6-5 with TRBJ2-1; TRBD2 matches 11 bases. The CDR3 is 15 residues long. Germline V gene lookup returns CDR1 MNHEY and CDR2 SVGAGI. The ends lost 2 bases at V and 8 bases at J; junction bases unmatched: 5. The CDR3 loop reads CASSYQLAGADEQFF. The CDR3 DNA reads as TGTGCCAGCAGTTACCAACTAGCGGGAGCCGATGAGCAGTTCTTC.

This chain connects TRBV4-1 to TRBJ2-3, with 10 bases identical to TRBD2. This CDR3 has 15 residues. Losses at the gene ends were 4 bases for V and 2 bases for J; bases not matched to a gene: 3. The germline gives CDR1 MGHRA, CDR2 YSYEKL. The CDR3 region is CASSLTSGNTDTQYF. CDR3 in DNA: TGCGCCAGCAGCCTTACTAGCGGGAACACAGATACGCAGTATTTT.

The V call is TRBV7-9, the J call TRBJ2-7; D unclear. The CDR3 is 14 residues long. Deletions cut 1 base from V and 4 bases from J, with 11 bases between. The V gene's germline CDR1 is SEHNR and CDR2 FQNEAQ (reference sequence). The CDR3 DNA sequence: TGTGCCAGCAGCTTAGGCCAGAATTATTACGAGCAGTACTTC. Its translation is CASSLGQNYYEQYF.

This chain joins TRBV7-6 and TRBJ1-2, with D possibly TRBD1 on 5 matching bases. V lost 4 bases to trimming and J lost 3 bases, with 15 bases between them. CDR1 and CDR2 from the germline V gene are SGHVS and FNYEAQ. This CDR3 contains 15 residues. The CDR3 bases are TGTGCCAGCAGCTCATCCCCGCGGGACCACTATGGCTACACCTTC. Translated: CASSSSPRDHYGYTF.